The clone carrying this T cell receptor beta chain was detected only a few times. The V gene's germline CDR1 is MDHEN and CDR2 SYDVKM. The CDR3 totals 14 residues. V was pared by 6 bases and J by 3 bases, with 7 bases of the junction left unmatched. This record belongs to a study of blood T cell repertoires in COVID-19. Whole-study context: Both acute and convalescent COVID-19 samples were obtained from the United States, Italy and Spain. T cells, B-cell-depleted T cells, or PBMCs provided the cDNA or gDNA that served as material.

Authors' processing steps: Reference gene primer amplification yielded estimated nucleated cell counts. The repertoire was sequenced with immunoSEQ multiplex PCR; TCRdb's copy has only in-frame clones and lacks some. The V and J calls and clone size are taken from that table; D and trimming were inferred from the DNA. The sample has fewer than 200,000 clones, 80% to 85% seen once. In Seattle, patients joined the study during active infection and were tracked longitudinally. Sequenced material: peripheral blood. This TCR derives from a woman between 65 and 79 years old with COVID-19, enrolled during active disease. The V call is TRBV28, the J call TRBJ1-1; the match to TRBD1 covers 7 bases. This CDR3 reads CASRTQGLYTEAFF. The CDR3 DNA is TGTGCCAGCAGAACACAGGGGCTTTACACTGAAGCTTTCTTT.